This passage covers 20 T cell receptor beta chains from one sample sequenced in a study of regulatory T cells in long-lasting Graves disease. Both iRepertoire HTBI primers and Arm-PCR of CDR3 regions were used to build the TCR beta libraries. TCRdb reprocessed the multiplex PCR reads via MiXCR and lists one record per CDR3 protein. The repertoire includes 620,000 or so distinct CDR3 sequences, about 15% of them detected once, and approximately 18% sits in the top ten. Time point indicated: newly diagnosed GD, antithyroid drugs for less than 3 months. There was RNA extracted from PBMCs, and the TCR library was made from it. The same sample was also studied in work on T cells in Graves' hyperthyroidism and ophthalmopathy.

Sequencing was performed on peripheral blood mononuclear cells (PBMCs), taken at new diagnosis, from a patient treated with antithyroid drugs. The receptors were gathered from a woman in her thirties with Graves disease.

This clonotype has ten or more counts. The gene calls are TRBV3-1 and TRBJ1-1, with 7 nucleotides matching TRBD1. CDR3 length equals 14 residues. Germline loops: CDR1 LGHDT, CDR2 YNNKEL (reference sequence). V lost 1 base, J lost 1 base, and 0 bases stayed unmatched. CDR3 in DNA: TGTGCCAGCAGCCAAGGGACAGGGAACACTGAAGCTTTCTTT. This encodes CASSQGTGNTEAFF.

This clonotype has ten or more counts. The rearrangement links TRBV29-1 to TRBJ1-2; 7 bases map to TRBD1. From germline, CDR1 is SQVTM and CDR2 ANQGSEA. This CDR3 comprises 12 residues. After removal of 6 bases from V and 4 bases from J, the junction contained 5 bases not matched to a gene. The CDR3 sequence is CSVGGTVYGYTF. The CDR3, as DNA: TGCAGCGTGGGGGGGACAGTCTATGGCTACACCTTC.

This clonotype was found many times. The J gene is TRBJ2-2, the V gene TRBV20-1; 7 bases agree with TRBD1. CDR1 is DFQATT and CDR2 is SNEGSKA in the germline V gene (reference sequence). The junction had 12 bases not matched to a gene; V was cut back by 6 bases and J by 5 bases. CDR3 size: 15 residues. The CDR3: CSARIQGKRTGELFF. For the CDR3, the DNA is TGCAGTGCCAGAATACAGGGGAAAAGAACCGGGGAGCTGTTTTTT.

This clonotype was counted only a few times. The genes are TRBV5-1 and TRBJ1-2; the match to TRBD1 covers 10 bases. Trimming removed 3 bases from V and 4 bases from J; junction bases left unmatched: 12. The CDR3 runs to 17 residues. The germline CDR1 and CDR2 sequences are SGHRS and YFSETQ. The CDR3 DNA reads TGCGCCAGCAGCTCCGGACAGGGGGAGGGTCGGGGCTATGGCTACACCTTC. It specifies CASSSGQGEGRGYGYTF. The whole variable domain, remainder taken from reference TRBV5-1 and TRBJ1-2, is KAGVTQTPRYLIKTRGQQVTLSCSPISGHRSVSWYQQTPGQGLQFLFEYFSETQRNKGNFPGRFSGRQFSNSRSEMNVSTLELGDSALYLCASSSGQGEGRGYGYTFGSGTRLTVV.

The CDR3 is CASRKFGWGSGEQYF. The CDR3 bases are TGTGCCAGCAGAAAGTTTGGGTGGGGGTCGGGCGAGCAGTACTTC. The gene calls are TRBV12-3 or TRBV12-4 and TRBJ2-7; D could derive from TRBD1 or TRBD2 (5 bases each). The V and J ends lost 6 bases and 6 bases respectively, with 21 bases between them. There are 15 residues in the CDR3.

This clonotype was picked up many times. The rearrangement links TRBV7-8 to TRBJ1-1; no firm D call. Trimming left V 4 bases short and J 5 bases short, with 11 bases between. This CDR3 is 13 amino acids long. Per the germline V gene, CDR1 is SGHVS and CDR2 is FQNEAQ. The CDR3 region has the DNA TGTGCCAGCAGCTCAACCCGGGATACTGAAGCTTTCTTT. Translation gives CASSSTRDTEAFF.

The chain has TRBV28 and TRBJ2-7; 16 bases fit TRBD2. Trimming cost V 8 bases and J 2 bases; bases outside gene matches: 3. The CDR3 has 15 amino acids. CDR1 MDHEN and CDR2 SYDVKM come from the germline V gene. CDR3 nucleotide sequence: TGTGCCAGCGGGACTAGCGGGAGGGCCGCCTACGAGCAGTACTTC. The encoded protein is CASGTSGRAAYEQYF.

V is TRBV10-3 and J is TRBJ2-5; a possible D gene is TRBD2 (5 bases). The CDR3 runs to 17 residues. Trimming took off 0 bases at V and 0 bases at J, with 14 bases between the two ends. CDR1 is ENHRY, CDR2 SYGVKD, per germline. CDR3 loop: CAISESVSEAYQETQYF. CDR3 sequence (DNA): TGTGCCATCAGTGAGTCGGTTAGCGAGGCGTACCAAGAGACCCAGTACTTC.

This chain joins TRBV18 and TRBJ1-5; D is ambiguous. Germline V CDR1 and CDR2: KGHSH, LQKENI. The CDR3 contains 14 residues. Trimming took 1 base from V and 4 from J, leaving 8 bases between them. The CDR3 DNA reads TGTGCCAGCTCACCACAGAAAGGGAATCAGCCCCAGCATTTT. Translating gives CASSPQKGNQPQHF.

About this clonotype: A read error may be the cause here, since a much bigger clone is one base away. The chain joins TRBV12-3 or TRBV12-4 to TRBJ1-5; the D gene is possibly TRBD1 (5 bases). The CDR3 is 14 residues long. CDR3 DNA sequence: TGTGCCACCAGTCCCGACAGTATCAATCAGCCCCAGCATTTT. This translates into CATSPDSINQPQHF.

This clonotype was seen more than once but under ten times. DNA for the CDR3: TGTGCCAGTCGGAGCTTCGGGACAGGGGTTCAAGAGACCCAGTACTTC. Amino acids: CASRSFGTGVQETQYF. This chain uses TRBV19 with TRBJ2-5, with 10 bases aligning to TRBD1. CDR3 length: 16 residues. After removal of 8 bases from V and 2 bases from J, the junction contained 11 bases not matched to a gene. Germline CDR1 reads LNHDA; CDR2 reads SQIVND (reference sequence).

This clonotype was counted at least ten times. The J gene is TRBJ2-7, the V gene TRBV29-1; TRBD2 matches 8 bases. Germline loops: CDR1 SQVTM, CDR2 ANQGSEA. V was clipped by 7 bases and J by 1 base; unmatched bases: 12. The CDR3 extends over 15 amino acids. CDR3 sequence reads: CSAQRSGSRSYEQYF. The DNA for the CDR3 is TGCAGCGCACAGAGGAGCGGGAGTCGGTCCTACGAGCAGTACTTC.

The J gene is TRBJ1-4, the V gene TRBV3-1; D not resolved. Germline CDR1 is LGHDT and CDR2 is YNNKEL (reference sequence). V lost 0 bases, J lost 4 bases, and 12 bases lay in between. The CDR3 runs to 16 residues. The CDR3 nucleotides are TGTGCCAGCAGCCAAGAGCAACGGATCCGTAATGAAAAACTGTTTTTT. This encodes CASSQEQRIRNEKLFF.

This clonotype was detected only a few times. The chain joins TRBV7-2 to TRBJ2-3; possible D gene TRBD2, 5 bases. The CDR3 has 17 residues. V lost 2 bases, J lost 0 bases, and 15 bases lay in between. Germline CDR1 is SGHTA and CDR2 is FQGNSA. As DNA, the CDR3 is TGTGCCAGCAGCTTATATGGGAGCCTAACTAGCACAGATACGCAGTATTTT. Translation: CASSLYGSLTSTDTQYF.

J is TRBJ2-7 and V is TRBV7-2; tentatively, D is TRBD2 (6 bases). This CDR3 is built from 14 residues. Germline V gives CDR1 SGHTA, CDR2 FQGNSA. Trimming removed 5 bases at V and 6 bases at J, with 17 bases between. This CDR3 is CASSLYGTSGEQYF. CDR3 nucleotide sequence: TGTGCCAGCAGCCTTTACGGGACTTCCGGCGAGCAGTACTTC.

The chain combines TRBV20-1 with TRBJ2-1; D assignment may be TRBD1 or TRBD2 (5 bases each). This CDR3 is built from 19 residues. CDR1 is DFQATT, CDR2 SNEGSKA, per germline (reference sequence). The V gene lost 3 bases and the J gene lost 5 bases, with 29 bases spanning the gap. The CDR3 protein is CSASYAVGQGLASNNEQFF. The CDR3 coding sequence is TGCAGTGCTAGTTACGCCGTAGGACAAGGACTCGCTTCGAACAATGAGCAGTTCTTC.

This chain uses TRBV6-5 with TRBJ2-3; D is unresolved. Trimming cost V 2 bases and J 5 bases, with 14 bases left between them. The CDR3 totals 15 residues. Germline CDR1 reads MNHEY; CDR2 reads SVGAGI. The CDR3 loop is CASSYLVEPIDTQYF. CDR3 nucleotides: TGTGCCAGCAGTTACCTCGTGGAGCCGATAGATACGCAGTATTTT.

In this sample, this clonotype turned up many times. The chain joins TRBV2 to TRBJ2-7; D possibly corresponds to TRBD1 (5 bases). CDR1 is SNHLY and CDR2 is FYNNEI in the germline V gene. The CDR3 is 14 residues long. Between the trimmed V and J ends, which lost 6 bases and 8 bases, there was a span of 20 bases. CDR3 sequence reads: CASRNRRLLDKQYF. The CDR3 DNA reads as TGTGCCAGCAGGAACAGGCGGCTCCTGGATAAGCAGTACTTC.

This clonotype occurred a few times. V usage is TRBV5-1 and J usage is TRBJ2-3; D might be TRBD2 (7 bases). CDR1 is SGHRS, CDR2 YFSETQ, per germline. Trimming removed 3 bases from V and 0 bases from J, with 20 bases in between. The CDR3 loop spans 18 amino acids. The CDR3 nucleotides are TGCGCCAGCAGCTCGGGTGGGGGGGCCACCACTAGCACAGATACGCAGTATTTT. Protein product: CASSSGGGATTSTDTQYF. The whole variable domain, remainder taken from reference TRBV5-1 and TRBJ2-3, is KAGVTQTPRYLIKTRGQQVTLSCSPISGHRSVSWYQQTPGQGLQFLFEYFSETQRNKGNFPGRFSGRQFSNSRSEMNVSTLELGDSALYLCASSSGGGATTSTDTQYFGPGTRLTVL.

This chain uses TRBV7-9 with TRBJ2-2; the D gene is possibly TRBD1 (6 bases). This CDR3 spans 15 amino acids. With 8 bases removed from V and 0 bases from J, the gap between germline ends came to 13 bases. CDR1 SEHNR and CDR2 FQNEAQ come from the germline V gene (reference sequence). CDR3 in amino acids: CASGTQGTNTGELFF. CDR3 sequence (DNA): TGTGCCAGCGGAACACAGGGTACGAACACCGGGGAGCTGTTTTTT.